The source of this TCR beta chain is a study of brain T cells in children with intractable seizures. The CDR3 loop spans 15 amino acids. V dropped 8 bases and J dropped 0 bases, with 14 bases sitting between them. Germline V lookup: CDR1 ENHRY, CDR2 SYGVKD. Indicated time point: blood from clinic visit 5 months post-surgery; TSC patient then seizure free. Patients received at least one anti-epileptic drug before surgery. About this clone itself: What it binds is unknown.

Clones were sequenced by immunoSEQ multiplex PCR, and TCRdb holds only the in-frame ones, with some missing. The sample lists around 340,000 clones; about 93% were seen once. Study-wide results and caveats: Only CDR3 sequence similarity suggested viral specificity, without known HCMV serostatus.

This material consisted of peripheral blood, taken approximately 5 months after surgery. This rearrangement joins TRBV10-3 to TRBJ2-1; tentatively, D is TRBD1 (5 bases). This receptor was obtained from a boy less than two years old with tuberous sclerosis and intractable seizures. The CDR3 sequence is CAIFSTASSYNEQFF. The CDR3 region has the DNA TGTGCCATCTTTTCGACAGCGAGCTCCTACAATGAGCAGTTCTTC.